The 20 T cell receptor beta chains given below trace back to one sample, sequenced in a study of CD8+ T cells in alopecia areata. Treatment of the sample: oral pan-JAK inhibitor, 5-10 mg twice daily. Following extraction, RNA underwent reverse transcription to cDNA, which served as the sequencing template. This table comes from immunoSEQ multiplex PCR, and its TCRdb copy is limited to in-frame clones, with some not included. This table holds 200,000 to 250,000 clones, just over 65% found once. The sample in question was CD4+ T cells sorted from blood, obtained around week 42, from a patient treated with tofacitinib. These receptors all stem from a human donor with alopecia areata.

This clone was observed a handful of times. The genes are TRBV9 and TRBJ1-6, with a weak D call TRBD1 (6 bases). The V end lost 5 bases, the J end lost 10 bases, and 16 bases lay between the germline ends. Germline values: CDR1 SGDLS, CDR2 YYNGEE. The CDR3 consists of 14 residues. The CDR3 DNA reads TGTGCCAGCAGTGGCGGGACAAGAGGGTCACCCCTCCACTTT. This encodes CASSGGTRGSPLHF.

V and J are TRBV7-9 and TRBJ1-2; possibly TRBD1 for D (5 bases). CDR1 and CDR2 from the germline V gene are SEHNR and FQNEAQ (reference sequence). V shed 5 bases and J shed 4 bases, with 8 bases lying between them. This CDR3 has 12 amino acids. Here the CDR3 DNA reads TGTGCCAGCAGCCGGGGCCGCTATGGCTACACCTTC. Translating it yields CASSRGRYGYTF.

The chain joins TRBV29-1 to TRBJ2-1; 8 bases fit TRBD2. Trimming removed 6 bases from V and 8 bases from J; junction bases left unmatched: 6. This CDR3 contains 12 residues. Looked up from germline, CDR1 is SQVTM and CDR2 is ANQGSEA. DNA of the CDR3: TGCAGCGTACGGGGGGGAATCTATGAGCAGTTCTTC. This encodes CSVRGGIYEQFF.

This clone appeared a few times. This chain connects TRBV7-2 to TRBJ1-5; D perhaps matches TRBD1 (5 bases). This CDR3 has 15 amino acids. V was trimmed by 7 bases and J by 3 bases, leaving 16 bases between them. In germline, CDR1 is SGHTA, CDR2 FQGNSA. The CDR3 loop reads CASTPLGGANQPQHF. The CDR3 nucleotides are TGTGCCAGCACCCCTTTGGGGGGAGCCAATCAGCCCCAGCATTTT.

Only a few counts were recorded for this clone. This CDR3 is CASRWEIRDTQYF. The CDR3 coding sequence is TGCGCCAGCAGATGGGAGATTCGCGATACGCAGTATTTT. V and J are TRBV5-1 and TRBJ2-3; maybe TRBD2 (5 bases). Deletions cut 5 bases from V and 6 bases from J, with 13 bases between. This CDR3 spans 13 amino acids. The germline gives CDR1 SGHRS, CDR2 YFSETQ.

V is TRBV9 and J is TRBJ2-5, with D perhaps TRBD1 (5 bases). The germline V gene encodes CDR1 SGDLS and CDR2 YYNGEE. Trimming stripped 1 base from V and 5 bases from J, with 9 bases between. The CDR3 runs 13 residues. The CDR3: CASSVKGYETQYF. CDR3 DNA: TGTGCCAGCAGCGTAAAGGGGTATGAGACCCAGTACTTC.

The chain carries TRBV11-2 and TRBJ1-2; D remains unclear. Germline values: CDR1 SGHAT, CDR2 FQNNGV. Trimming pared 5 bases from V and 0 bases from J, leaving 10 bases between. The CDR3 consists of 14 residues. CDR3 bases: TGTGCCAGCAGCCACGAACAAACTAACTATGGCTACACCTTC. It yields the protein CASSHEQTNYGYTF.

The chain employs TRBV6-1 and TRBJ2-6; D is unclear. CDR1 MNHNS and CDR2 SASEGT come from the germline V gene. CDR3 length equals 13 residues. V was trimmed by 8 bases and J by 0 bases, leaving 5 bases between them. The CDR3 protein is CASGDSGANVLTF. As DNA, the CDR3 is TGTGCCAGCGGGGACTCTGGGGCCAACGTCCTGACTTTC.

The chain links TRBV7-2 to TRBJ2-2; TRBD2 matches at 11 bases. Trimming cost V 3 bases and J 5 bases; bases outside gene matches: 2. Germline CDR1 SGHTA, CDR2 FQGNSA. The CDR3 is 15 amino acids. The CDR3 DNA reads TGTGCCAGCAGCTTGGCTAGCGGGGGGACCGGGGAGCTGTTTTTT. Its translation: CASSLASGGTGELFF.

V gene TRBV12-5 combines with J gene TRBJ1-5, with D unclear. Germline assignment: CDR1 LGHNT and CDR2 FRNRAP. CDR3 length: 14 residues. Trimming stripped 8 bases from V and 3 bases from J, with 14 bases between. CDR3 amino acids: CASSQAGLNQPQHF. Written as DNA, the CDR3 is TGTGCTAGTAGCCAGGCAGGACTCAATCAGCCCCAGCATTTT.

The rearrangement uses TRBV5-1 and TRBJ1-5; the match to TRBD1 covers 8 bases. This CDR3 has 13 amino acids. Trimming cost V 4 bases and J 6 bases; bases outside gene matches: 3. Germline CDR1 reads SGHRS; CDR2 reads YFSETQ. CDR3 in amino acids: CASSLGQGQPQHF. The CDR3 nucleotides read TGCGCCAGCAGCCTCGGACAGGGTCAGCCCCAGCATTTT. Full variable domain (outside the CDR3, taken from reference TRBV5-1 and TRBJ1-5): KAGVTQTPRYLIKTRGQQVTLSCSPISGHRSVSWYQQTPGQGLQFLFEYFSETQRNKGNFPGRFSGRQFSNSRSEMNVSTLELGDSALYLCASSLGQGQPQHFGDGTRLSIL.

In this sample, this clone turned up a few times. The rearrangement links TRBV7-2 to TRBJ2-5, with D possibly TRBD1 on 6 matching bases. The V gene lost 5 bases and the J gene lost 7 bases, with 8 bases spanning the gap. CDR3 length: 11 amino acids. Germline CDR1 is SGHTA and CDR2 is FQGNSA. Here the CDR3 DNA reads TGTGCCAGCAGCCTCAGGGGGACCCAGTACTTC. This codes for CASSLRGTQYF.

The V and J genes are TRBV30 and TRBJ1-6; D unresolved. CDR3 length equals 15 residues. Germline V gives CDR1 GTSNPN, CDR2 SVGIG (reference sequence). CDR3 DNA sequence: TGTGCGGGAGTGCCAATCGGATCCTATAATTCACCCCTCCACTTT. Its protein is CAGVPIGSYNSPLHF. Full variable domain (remainder filled in from reference TRBV30 and TRBJ1-6): SQTIHQWPATLVQPVGSPLSLECTVEGTSNPNLYWYRQAAGRGLQLLFYSVGIGQISSEVPQNLSASRPQDRQFILSSKKLLLSDSGFYLCAGVPIGSYNSPLHFGNGTRLTVT.

This sequence joins TRBV7-2 and TRBJ1-1; D not certain. There are 15 residues in the CDR3. Germline CDR1 SGHTA, CDR2 FQGNSA. The germline V and J ends were trimmed by 1 base and 5 bases, with 14 bases remaining between them. In nucleotides, the CDR3 is TGTGCCAGCAGCTTAGACCAACACCGTACTACTGAAGCTTTCTTT. Residues: CASSLDQHRTTEAFF.

There are a few counts of this clone. The chain joins TRBV13 to TRBJ2-7, with a tentative D call TRBD1 (6 bases). The CDR3 runs to 13 residues. Germline V gene lookup returns CDR1 PRHDT and CDR2 FYEKMQ (reference sequence). Trimming left V 5 bases short and J 3 bases short, with 11 bases between. The CDR3 is CASSVRTDYEQYF. DNA for the CDR3: TGTGCCAGCAGCGTGCGGACAGACTACGAGCAGTACTTC.

J is TRBJ2-1 and V is TRBV7-3; maybe TRBD2 (5 bases). The CDR3 totals 14 residues. Germline loops: CDR1 SGHTA, CDR2 FQGTGA. Deletions cut 3 bases from V and 7 bases from J, with 13 bases between. CDR3 loop: CASSFGSSPNEQFF. The CDR3 DNA is TGTGCCAGCAGCTTCGGGTCTAGCCCTAATGAGCAGTTCTTC. The whole variable domain, filled in from reference TRBV7-3 and TRBJ2-1, reads GAGVSQTPSNKVTEKGKYVELRCDPISGHTALYWYRQSLGQGPEFLIYFQGTGAADDSGLPNDRFFAVRPEGSVSTLKIQRTERGDSAVYLCASSFGSSPNEQFFGPGTRLTVL.

The chain couples TRBV30 to TRBJ2-2; 8 nucleotides agree with TRBD1. Germline-derived CDR1 and CDR2 are GTSNPN and SVGIG (reference sequence). The CDR3 extends over 13 amino acids. Trimming at V came to 5 bases and at J to 7 bases, leaving 6 bases not matched to a gene. The CDR3 DNA reads as TGTGCCTGGGGAGGACAGGGTCACGGGGAGCTGTTTTTT. Its protein product is CAWGGQGHGELFF.

CDR3: CAAIPYAGGRDTQYF. CDR3 coding DNA: TGTGCCGCCATCCCTTATGCAGGGGGTCGAGATACGCAGTATTTT. The rearrangement uses TRBV30 and TRBJ2-3, with 7 bases fitting TRBD1. This CDR3 has 15 residues. CDR1 and CDR2 (germline): GTSNPN, SVGIG (reference sequence). V gave up 8 bases and J gave up 5 bases; unmatched junction bases: 16.

The chain carries TRBV18 and TRBJ1-1; 7 positions agree with TRBD1. With 1 base clipped from V and 4 bases from J, the junction kept 3 bases outside the gene matches. The CDR3 consists of 14 residues. CDR1 KGHSH and CDR2 LQKENI come from the germline V gene. This chain's CDR3 is CASSPRQGGTEAFF. The CDR3 nucleotides are TGTGCCAGCTCACCACGTCAGGGGGGCACTGAAGCTTTCTTT. The full variable domain, with the rest looked up from reference TRBV18 and TRBJ1-1, is NAGVMQNPRHLVRRRGQEARLRCSPMKGHSHVYWYRQLPEEGLKFMVYLQKENIIDESGMPKERFSAEFPKEGPSILRIQQVVRGDSAAYFCASSPRQGGTEAFFGQGTRLTVV.

This clone turned up a few times. The chain carries TRBV4-3 and TRBJ1-2; maybe TRBD1 (5 bases). V lost 0 bases, J lost 4 bases, and 12 bases lay in between. The CDR3 loop spans 15 amino acids. Germline V CDR1 and CDR2: LGHNA, YSLEER. Here the CDR3 reads CASSQDATVSYGYTF. The CDR3 region has the DNA TGCGCCAGCAGCCAAGATGCGACAGTAAGCTATGGCTACACCTTC.